The clone carrying this TCR beta chain was detected only once. The data are from a study of blood T cell repertoires in COVID-19. Study-level background: All recovered Cohort 3 donors got two negative PCRs, got clearance, or saw symptom resolution. Material from acute and convalescent COVID-19 was sourced from the United States, Italy and Spain.

V was pared by 3 bases and J by 1 base, with 9 bases between. The germline gives CDR1 SQVTM, CDR2 ANQGSEA. This CDR3 region has 14 residues. Per the original data handling: By means of reference gene primer amplification, nucleated cell counts were estimated. Clones were read by immunoSEQ multiplex PCR, and TCRdb kept only the in-frame ones, dropping some. V and J calls and clone size come straight from that table; D and trimming were deduced from the DNA. The table includes about 400,000 clones, 70% to 90% detected once. The sequence derives from a middle-aged man in a cohort exposed to, infected with or recovered from COVID-19 (not recorded which). This sequence joins TRBV29-1 and TRBJ2-2; TRBD1 might be the D (6 bases). The material sequenced was PBMCs or T cells enriched from blood (not recorded which). The CDR3 is CSVDQGQNTGELFF. Here the CDR3 DNA reads TGCAGCGTTGATCAGGGACAGAACACCGGGGAGCTGTTTTTT.